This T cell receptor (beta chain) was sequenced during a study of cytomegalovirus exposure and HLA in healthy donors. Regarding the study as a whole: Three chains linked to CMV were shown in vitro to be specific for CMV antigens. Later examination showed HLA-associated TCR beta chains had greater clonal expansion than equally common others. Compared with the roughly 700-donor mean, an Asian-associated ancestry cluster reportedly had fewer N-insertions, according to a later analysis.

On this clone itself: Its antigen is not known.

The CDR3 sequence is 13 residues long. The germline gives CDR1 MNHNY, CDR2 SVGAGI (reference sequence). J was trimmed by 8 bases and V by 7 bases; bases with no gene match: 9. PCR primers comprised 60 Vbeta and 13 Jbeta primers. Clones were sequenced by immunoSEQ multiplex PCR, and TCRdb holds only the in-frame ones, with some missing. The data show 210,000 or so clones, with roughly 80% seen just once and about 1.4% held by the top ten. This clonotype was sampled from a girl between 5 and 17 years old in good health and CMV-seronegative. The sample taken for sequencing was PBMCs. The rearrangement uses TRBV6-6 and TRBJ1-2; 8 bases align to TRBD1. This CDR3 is CASTYPTGDGYTF. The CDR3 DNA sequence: TGTGCCAGCACCTACCCGACAGGGGACGGCTACACCTTC.